This T cell receptor beta chain was found in a study of CD8+CD57+ T cells in acquired aplastic anemia. Turning to the study itself: DNA from sorted CD4+ and CD8+ cells averaged approximately 2.9 ug.

Note on this clonotype: Its cognate antigen is unknown.

Investigators profiled TCR beta VDJ and CDR3 from genomic DNA template. Each CDR3 protein is one row after TCRdb ran MiXCR on the reads. The repertoire holds hundreds of thousands of distinct CDR3 sequences, with about two thirds as singletons. Study outcomes and limitations: Sharing between patients and controls was observed for some 27 CD8+ CDR3 sequences.

With 6 bases removed from V and 7 bases from J, the gap between germline ends came to 18 bases. CDR3 length equals 15 residues. CDR1 and CDR2 from the germline V gene are SGHVS and FQNEAQ. The material sequenced was sorted CD4+, CD8+, or CD8+CD57+ T cells (not recorded which) from PBMCs. The chain links TRBV7-8 to TRBJ2-2; D may be TRBD1 (6 bases). The sequence came from a human donor in good health, serving as a control. The CDR3 DNA follows: TGTGCCAGCAGTTACGGGCAGGGACACGACGGGGAGCTGTTTTTT. Its translation: CASSYGQGHDGELFF.